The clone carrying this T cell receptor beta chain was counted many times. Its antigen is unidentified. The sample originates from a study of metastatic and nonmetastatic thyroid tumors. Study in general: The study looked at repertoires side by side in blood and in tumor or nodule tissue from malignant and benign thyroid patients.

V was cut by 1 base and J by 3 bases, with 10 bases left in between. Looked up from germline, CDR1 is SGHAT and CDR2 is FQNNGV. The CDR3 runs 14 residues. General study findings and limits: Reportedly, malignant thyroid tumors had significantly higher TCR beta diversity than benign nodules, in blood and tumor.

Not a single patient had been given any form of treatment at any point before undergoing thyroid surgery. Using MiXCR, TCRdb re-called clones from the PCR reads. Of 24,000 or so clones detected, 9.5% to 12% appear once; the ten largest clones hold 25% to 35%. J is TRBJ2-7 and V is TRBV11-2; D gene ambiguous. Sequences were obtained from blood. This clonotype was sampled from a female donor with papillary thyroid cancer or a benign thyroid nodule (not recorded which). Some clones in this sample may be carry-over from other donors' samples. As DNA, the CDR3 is TGTGCCAGCAGCTTAGCGGCCAGACACTACGAGCAGTACTTC. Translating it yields CASSLAARHYEQYF.